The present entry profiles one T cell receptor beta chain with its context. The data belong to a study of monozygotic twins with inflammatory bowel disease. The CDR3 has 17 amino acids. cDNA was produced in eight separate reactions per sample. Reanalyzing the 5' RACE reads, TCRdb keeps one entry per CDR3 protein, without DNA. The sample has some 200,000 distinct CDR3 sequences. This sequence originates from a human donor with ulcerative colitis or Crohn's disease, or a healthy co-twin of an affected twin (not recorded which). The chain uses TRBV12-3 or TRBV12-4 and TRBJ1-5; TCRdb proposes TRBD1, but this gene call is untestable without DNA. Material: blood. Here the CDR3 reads CASSLGQGAYSNQPQHF.